This paragraph reports one T cell receptor beta chain. This entry belongs to a study of T cell repertoires in cytomegalovirus infection. Background on the study: CMV infection plus the matching HLA type was flagged by public TCR beta signatures.

TCRdb ran MiXCR on the reads and lists one entry per CDR3 protein. The sample includes 450,000 to 600,000 distinct CDR3 sequences, about 10% of them seen just once. This CDR3 spans 13 amino acids. CDR1 and CDR2 from the germline V gene are KGHSH and LQKENI. V lost 7 bases and J 0 bases, leaving 9 bases between the germline ends. V usage is TRBV18 and J usage is TRBJ1-1, with unresolved D. This TCR was recovered from a human donor in good health (CMV status not recorded). Some clones in this sample may be carry-over from other donors' samples. Sequenced: PBMCs. CDR3 protein: CASCQDMNTEAFF. In DNA form, the CDR3 reads TGTGCCAGCTGTCAGGATATGAACACTGAAGCTTTCTTT.